Listed below are T cell receptor beta chains from one sample, sequenced in a study of T cell responses to AZD1222 COVID-19 vaccine. Generated by immunoSEQ multiplex PCR, the TCRdb table keeps only in-frame clones and is missing some. The sample includes approximately 140,000 clones, 90% of them seen just once. The starting material was peripheral blood, obtained on day 0 of AZD1222 vaccination. These receptors were collected from an adult in good health. CDR3s include the opening cysteine and the closing phenylalanine or tryptophan. Fields, in order: D gene, CDR3 length, clone size, V gene, J gene, CDR3 protein, CDR3 DNA. The D gene is left open where the match is weak. Clone size, where shown, is once, few, many, or a class for clones that have expanded.

d_gene: TRBD1; len: 17; abundance: NA; v_gene: TRBV30; j_gene: TRBJ1-2; CDR3aa: CAWSRKTGTAGPYGYTF; CDR3nt: TGTGCCTGGAGCAGAAAGACAGGGACGGCGGGTCCTTATGGCTACACCTTC
d_gene: NA; len: 19; abundance: NA; v_gene: TRBV14; j_gene: TRBJ2-3; CDR3aa: CASSQDGGLGSSLTDTQYF; CDR3nt: TGTGCCAGCAGCCAAGATGGGGGTCTGGGGAGTAGCCTCACAGATACGCAGTATTTT
d_gene: NA; len: 13; abundance: NA; v_gene: TRBV9; j_gene: TRBJ2-2; CDR3aa: CASSVGPTGELFF; CDR3nt: TGTGCCAGCAGCGTAGGCCCAACCGGGGAGCTGTTTTTT
d_gene: TRBD1; len: 14; abundance: NA; v_gene: TRBV2; j_gene: TRBJ2-2; CDR3aa: CASSEARGTGELFF; CDR3nt: TGTGCCAGCAGTGAGGCCAGGGGGACCGGGGAGCTGTTTTTT
d_gene: TRBD1; len: 15; abundance: NA; v_gene: TRBV6-4; j_gene: TRBJ2-1; CDR3aa: CASSTGTGISDEQFF; CDR3nt: TGTGCCAGCAGTACCGGGACAGGGATAAGCGATGAGCAGTTCTTC
d_gene: NA; len: 12; abundance: NA; v_gene: TRBV9; j_gene: TRBJ2-2; CDR3aa: CASSVVGGMLFF; CDR3nt: TGTGCCAGCAGCGTAGTTGGGGGAATGCTGTTTTTT
d_gene: NA; len: 15; abundance: NA; v_gene: TRBV6-2/TRBV6-3; j_gene: TRBJ2-6; CDR3aa: CASSSLGSGANVLTF; CDR3nt: TGTGCCAGCAGCTCCCTAGGGTCTGGGGCCAACGTCCTGACTTTC
d_gene: TRBD2; len: 15; abundance: once; v_gene: TRBV7-2; j_gene: TRBJ2-1; CDR3aa: CASSLGAGGYNEQFF; CDR3nt: TGTGCCAGCAGCTTAGGAGCGGGAGGTTACAATGAGCAGTTCTTC
d_gene: TRBD1; len: 15; abundance: NA; v_gene: TRBV4-1; j_gene: TRBJ1-5; CDR3aa: CASSQRDRGYQPQHF; CDR3nt: TGCGCCAGCAGCCAAAGGGACAGGGGGTATCAGCCCCAGCATTTT
d_gene: NA; len: 16; abundance: NA; v_gene: TRBV6-5; j_gene: TRBJ1-1; CDR3aa: CASSYSGGLANTEAFF; CDR3nt: TGTGCCAGCAGTTACTCGGGGGGTTTGGCGAACACTGAAGCTTTCTTT